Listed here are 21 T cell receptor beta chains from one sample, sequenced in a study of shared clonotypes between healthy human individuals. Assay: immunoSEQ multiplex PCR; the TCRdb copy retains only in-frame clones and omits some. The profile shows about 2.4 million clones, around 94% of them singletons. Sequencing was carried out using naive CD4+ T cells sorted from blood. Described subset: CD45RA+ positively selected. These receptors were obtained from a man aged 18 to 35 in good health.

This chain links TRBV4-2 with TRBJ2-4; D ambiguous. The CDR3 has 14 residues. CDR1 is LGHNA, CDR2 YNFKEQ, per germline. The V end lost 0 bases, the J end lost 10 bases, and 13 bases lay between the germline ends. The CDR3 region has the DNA TGTGCCAGCAGCCAAGATCTGCTAGATAGAATTCAGTACTTC. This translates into CASSQDLLDRIQYF.

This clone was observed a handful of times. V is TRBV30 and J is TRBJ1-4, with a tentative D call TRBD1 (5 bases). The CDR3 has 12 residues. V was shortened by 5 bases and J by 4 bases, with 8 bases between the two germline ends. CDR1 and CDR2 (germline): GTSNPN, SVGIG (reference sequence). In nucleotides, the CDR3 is TGTGCCTGGGGGGGGTTTAATGAAAAACTGTTTTTT. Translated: CAWGGFNEKLFF.

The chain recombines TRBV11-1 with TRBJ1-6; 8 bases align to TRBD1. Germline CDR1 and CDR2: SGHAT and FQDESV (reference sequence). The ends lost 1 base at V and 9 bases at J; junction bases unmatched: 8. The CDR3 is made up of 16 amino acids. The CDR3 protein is CASSLEWGQGASPLHF. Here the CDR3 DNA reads TGTGCCAGCAGCTTAGAGTGGGGGCAGGGGGCTTCACCCCTCCACTTT.

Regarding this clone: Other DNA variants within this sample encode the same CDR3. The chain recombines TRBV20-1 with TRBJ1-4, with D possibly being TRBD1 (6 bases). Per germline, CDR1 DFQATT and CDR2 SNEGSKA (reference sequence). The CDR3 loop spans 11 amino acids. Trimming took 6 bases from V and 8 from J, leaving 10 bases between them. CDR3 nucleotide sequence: TGCAGTGCATCGGACAGCGAAAAACTGTTTTTT. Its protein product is CSASDSEKLFF.

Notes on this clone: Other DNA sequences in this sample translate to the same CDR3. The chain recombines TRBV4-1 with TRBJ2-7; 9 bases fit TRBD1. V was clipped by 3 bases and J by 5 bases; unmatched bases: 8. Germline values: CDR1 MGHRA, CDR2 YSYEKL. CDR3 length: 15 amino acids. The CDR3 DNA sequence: TGCGCCAGCAGCCATCCGGGACAGGGAAGGGACGAGCAGTACTTC. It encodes CASSHPGQGRDEQYF.

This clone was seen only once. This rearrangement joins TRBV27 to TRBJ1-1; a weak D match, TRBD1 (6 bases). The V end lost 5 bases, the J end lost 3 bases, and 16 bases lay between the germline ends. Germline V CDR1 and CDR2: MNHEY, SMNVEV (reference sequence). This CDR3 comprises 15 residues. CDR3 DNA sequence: TGTGCCAGCAGTACTCAGGGGCTGGGGGACACTGAAGCTTTCTTT. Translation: CASSTQGLGDTEAFF.

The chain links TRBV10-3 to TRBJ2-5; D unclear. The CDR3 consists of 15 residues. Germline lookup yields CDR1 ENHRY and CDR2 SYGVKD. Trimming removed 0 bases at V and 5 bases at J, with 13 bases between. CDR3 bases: TGTGCCATCAGTGAGTCGACTCGTAGCATGGAGACCCAGTACTTC. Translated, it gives CAISESTRSMETQYF.

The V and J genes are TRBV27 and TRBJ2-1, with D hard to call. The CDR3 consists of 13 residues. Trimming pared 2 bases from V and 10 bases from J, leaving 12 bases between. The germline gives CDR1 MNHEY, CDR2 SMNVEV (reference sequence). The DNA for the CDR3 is TGTGCCAGCAGTTTACAGGTTGTATCCGAGCAGTTCTTC. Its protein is CASSLQVVSEQFF.

CDR3 region: CASSVDRGSGNTIYF. The CDR3 DNA sequence: TGTGCCAGCAGCGTCGACAGGGGCTCTGGAAACACCATATATTTT. The chain carries TRBV9 and TRBJ1-3, with 8 bases matching TRBD1. Trimming at V came to 2 bases and at J to 0 bases, leaving 1 base not matched to a gene. The CDR3 is made up of 15 amino acids. CDR1 is SGDLS and CDR2 is YYNGEE in the germline V gene.

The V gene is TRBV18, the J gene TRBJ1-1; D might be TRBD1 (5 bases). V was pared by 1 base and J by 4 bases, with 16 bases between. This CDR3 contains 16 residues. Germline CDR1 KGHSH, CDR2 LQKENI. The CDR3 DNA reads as TGTGCCAGCTCACCACGGGGGGGATGGGGGAGCACTGAAGCTTTCTTT. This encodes CASSPRGGWGSTEAFF.

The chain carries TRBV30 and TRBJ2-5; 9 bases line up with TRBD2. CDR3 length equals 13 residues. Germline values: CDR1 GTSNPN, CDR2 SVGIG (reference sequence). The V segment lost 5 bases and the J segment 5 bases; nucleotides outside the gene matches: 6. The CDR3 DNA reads TGTGCCTGGGGCTCCGGACTAGCGGAGACCCAGTACTTC. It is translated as CAWGSGLAETQYF.

The CDR3 here is CAISVLRDSEAFF. The CDR3 DNA sequence: TGTGCCATCAGTGTTTTGAGGGACAGTGAAGCTTTCTTT. The V gene is TRBV10-3, the J gene TRBJ1-1; 7 bases match TRBD1. The CDR3 extends over 13 amino acids. CDR1 and CDR2 from the germline V gene are ENHRY and SYGVKD. Trimming removed 4 bases from V and 7 bases from J; junction bases left unmatched: 6.

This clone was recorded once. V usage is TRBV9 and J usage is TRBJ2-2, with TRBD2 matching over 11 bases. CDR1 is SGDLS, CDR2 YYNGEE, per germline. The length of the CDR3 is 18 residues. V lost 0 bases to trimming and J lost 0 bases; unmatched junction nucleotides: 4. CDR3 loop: CASSVGISGRANTGELFF. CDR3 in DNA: TGTGCCAGCAGCGTAGGGATTAGCGGGAGGGCGAACACCGGGGAGCTGTTTTTT.

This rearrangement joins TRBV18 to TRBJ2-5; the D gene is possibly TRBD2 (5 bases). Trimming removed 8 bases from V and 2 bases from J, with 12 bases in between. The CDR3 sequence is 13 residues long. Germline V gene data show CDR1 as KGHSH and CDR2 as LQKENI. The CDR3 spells CASADWIQETQYF. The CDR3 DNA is TGTGCCAGCGCGGACTGGATTCAAGAGACCCAGTACTTC.

The CDR3 DNA is TGTGCCAGCAGTAGCTACAGAGGCACAGATACGCAGTATTTT. It encodes CASSSYRGTDTQYF. The gene calls are TRBV28 and TRBJ2-3; D is undetermined. The germline V and J ends were trimmed by 5 bases and 1 base, with 10 bases remaining between them. CDR1 and CDR2 (germline): MDHEN, SYDVKM. The CDR3 consists of 14 residues. Supplemented by reference TRBV28 and TRBJ2-3, the full variable domain reads DVKVTQSSRYLVKRTGEKVFLECVQDMDHENMFWYRQDPGLGLRLIYFSYDVKMKEKGDIPEGYSVSREKKERFSLILESASTNQTSMYLCASSSYRGTDTQYFGPGTRLTVL.

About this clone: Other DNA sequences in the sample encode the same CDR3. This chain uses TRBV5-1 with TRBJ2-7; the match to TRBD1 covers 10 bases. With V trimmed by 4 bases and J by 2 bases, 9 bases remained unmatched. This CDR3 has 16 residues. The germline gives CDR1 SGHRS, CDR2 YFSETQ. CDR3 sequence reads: CASSLAPGTGAYEQYF. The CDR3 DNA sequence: TGCGCCAGCAGCCTGGCCCCCGGGACAGGGGCCTACGAGCAGTACTTC.

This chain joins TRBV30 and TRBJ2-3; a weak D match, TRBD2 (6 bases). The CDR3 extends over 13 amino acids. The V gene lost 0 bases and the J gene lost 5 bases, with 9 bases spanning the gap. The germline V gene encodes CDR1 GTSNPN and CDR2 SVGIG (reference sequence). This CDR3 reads CAWSVDGRDTQYF. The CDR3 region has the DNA TGTGCCTGGAGTGTAGACGGGAGAGATACGCAGTATTTT.

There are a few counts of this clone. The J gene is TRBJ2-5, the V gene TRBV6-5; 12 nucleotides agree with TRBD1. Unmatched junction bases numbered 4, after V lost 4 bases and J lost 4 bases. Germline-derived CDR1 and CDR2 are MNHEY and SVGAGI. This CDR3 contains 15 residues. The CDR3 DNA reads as TGTGCCAGCAGTTCCAGGGGACAGGGGGCAGAGACCCAGTACTTC. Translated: CASSSRGQGAETQYF.

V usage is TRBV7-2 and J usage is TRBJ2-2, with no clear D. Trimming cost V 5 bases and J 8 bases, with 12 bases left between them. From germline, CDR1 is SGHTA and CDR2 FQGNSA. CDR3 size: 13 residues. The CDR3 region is CASSPRWSGELFF. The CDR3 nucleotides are TGTGCCAGCAGCCCCCGTTGGTCTGGGGAGCTGTTTTTT.

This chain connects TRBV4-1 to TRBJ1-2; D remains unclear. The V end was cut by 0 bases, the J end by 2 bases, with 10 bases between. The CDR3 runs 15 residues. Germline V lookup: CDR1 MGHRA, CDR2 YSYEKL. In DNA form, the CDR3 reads TGCGCCAGCAGCCAAGAGATAAGTCTCAACTATGGCTACACCTTC. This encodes CASSQEISLNYGYTF.

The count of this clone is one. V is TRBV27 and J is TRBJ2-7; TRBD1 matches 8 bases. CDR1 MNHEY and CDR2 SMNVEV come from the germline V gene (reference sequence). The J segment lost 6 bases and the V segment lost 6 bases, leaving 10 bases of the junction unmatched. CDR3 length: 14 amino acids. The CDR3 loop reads CASSRGQGAFEQYF. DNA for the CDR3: TGTGCCAGCAGCCGTGGACAGGGAGCCTTCGAGCAGTACTTC.